The rows below give T cell receptor beta chains drawn from one sample of a study of early T cells in non-severe SARS-CoV-2 infection. TCRdb analysed the 5' RACE reads with MiXCR anew, one entry per CDR3 protein. Altogether under 75,000 distinct CDR3 sequences are present, around 13% being singletons, with the ten largest covering roughly 8.7%. Sequencing was carried out using whole blood. The receptors here all came from an adult who was a healthcare worker with PCR-confirmed SARS-CoV-2 infection or an uninfected control (not recorded which). Both conserved end residues are part of each CDR3. The D gene is left open where the match is weak. Rows give clone size only sometimes, using once, few, many, or a class for an expanded clone.

>.|TRBD2|TRBJ2-4|TRBV5-1
TGCGCCAGCAGCTTGTCAGCAGGGGTCTTGACTAGCGGGATCCTAGCCAAAAACATTCAGTACTTC
CASSLSAGVLTSGILAKNIQYF
>.|.|TRBJ2-3|TRBV3-1
TGTGCCAGCAGCCCGAATGCAGATACGCAGTATTTT
CASSPNADTQYF
>few|.|TRBJ2-2|TRBV9
TGTGCCAGCAGCGAGGACCCCACCCGCACCGGGGAGCTGTTTTTT
CASSEDPTRTGELFF
>medium-sized|.|TRBJ2-7|TRBV29-1
TGCAGCGTATCGGACGGATCCTACGAGCAGTACTTC
CSVSDGSYEQYF
>many|.|TRBJ1-2|TRBV6-1
TGTGCCAGCAGTGAAGCGGCCGGCTCTTCGGATGGCTACACCTTC
CASSEAAGSSDGYTF
>few|TRBD2|TRBJ2-7|TRBV3-1
TGTGCCAGCAGCCGGACTAGCGGGGCCTACGAGCAGTACTTC
CASSRTSGAYEQYF
>.|TRBD2|TRBJ2-5|TRBV13
TGTGCCAGCAGCTTGGCTAGCGGGAGTCGGACCCAGTACTTC
CASSLASGSRTQYF
>few|.|TRBJ1-4|TRBV12-3/TRBV12-4
TGTGCCAGCAGTTCTTCCGGGGATGAAAAACTGTTTTTT
CASSSSGDEKLFF
>many|TRBD1|TRBJ2-6|TRBV7-3
TGTGCCAGCAGCGCTCACAGGGGAACTGGGGCCAACGTCCTGACTTTC
CASSAHRGTGANVLTF
>many|.|TRBJ1-1|TRBV5-1
TGCGCCAGCACCATCTCATGGAGAGGCTCGAACACTGAAGCTTTCTTT
CASTISWRGSNTEAFF
>many|TRBD1|TRBJ2-5|TRBV6-5
TGTGCCAGCAGCCTCTCGGGGACAGGGGGCAAGCAAGAGACCCAGTACTTC
CASSLSGTGGKQETQYF
>many|TRBD1|TRBJ2-3|TRBV29-1
TGCAGTGGACAGGACTGGGATACGCAGTATTTT
CSGQDWDTQYF
>few|TRBD1|TRBJ1-2|TRBV20-1
TGCAGTGCAGACTCCGGGACAGGGGTCCCTGGCTACACCTTC
CSADSGTGVPGYTF
>few|.|TRBJ2-5|TRBV6-6
TGTGCCAGCAGTTGGAGGGGTCAAGAGACCCAGTACTTC
CASSWRGQETQYF
>.|.|TRBJ2-7|TRBV5-1
TGCGCCAGCAGCCCCTCCGTGGGGGGTAACTACGAGCAGTACTTC
CASSPSVGGNYEQYF
>few|.|TRBJ1-2|TRBV6-1
TGTGCCAGCAGTCCCGCGGGGACCTATGGCTACACCTTC
CASSPAGTYGYTF
>.|.|TRBJ2-7|TRBV20-1
TGCAGTGCGAGAGGCGAGTCGGACTACGAGCAGTACTTC
CSARGESDYEQYF